This TCR beta chain was retrieved from a study of blood T cell repertoires in COVID-19. Study context: Researchers got acute and convalescent COVID-19 samples from the United States, Italy and Spain. Sources were T cells, B-cell-depleted T cells, or PBMCs; the material itself was cDNA or gDNA.

Authors' analysis steps: Nucleated cell counts were estimated from reference gene primer amplification. The data were produced by immunoSEQ multiplex PCR, yet TCRdb's version contains in-frame clones alone and is incomplete. D and trimming come from the DNA, and the V and J calls and clone size come from that table. The table shows tens of thousands of clones, with around 90% occurring only once. V was pared by 3 bases and J by 8 bases, with 20 bases between. The CDR3 extends over 16 amino acids. Germline assignment: CDR1 SGHRS and CDR2 YFSETQ. Only one count was recorded for this clone. Specimen: peripheral blood. The chain recombines TRBV5-1 with TRBJ1-4, with D maybe TRBD1 (5 bases). The TCR sequence derives from an elderly woman with active COVID-19. The CDR3 reads CASSWGKPGGKEKLFF. The CDR3 DNA follows: TGCGCCAGCAGCTGGGGGAAACCGGGGGGAAAGGAAAAACTGTTTTTT.